This T cell receptor beta chain originates from a study of blood T cell repertoires in COVID-19. Trimming at V came to 4 bases and at J to 2 bases, leaving 10 bases not matched to a gene. The CDR3 has 16 amino acids. CDR1 is LGHDT, CDR2 YNNKEL, per germline (reference sequence). This table comes from immunoSEQ multiplex PCR, and its TCRdb copy is limited to in-frame clones, with some not included. This table holds about 250,000 clones, over 70% found once. Sequenced: peripheral blood. The TCR sequence derives from a woman of 80 years or more with acute or convalescent COVID-19. J is TRBJ1-2 and V is TRBV3-1 (or the pseudogene TRBV3-2); 7 nucleotides line up with TRBD1. The CDR3 region is CASSLGTATLNYGYTF. For the CDR3, the DNA is TGTGCCAGCAGCCTGGGGACAGCAACCCTGAACTATGGCTACACCTTC.